This T cell receptor (beta chain) emerged from a study of T cells in Graves' hyperthyroidism and ophthalmopathy. Amplified TCR beta CDR3 regions came from RNA transcripts. The HTBI primer set served for first-round RT-PCR of the TCR CDR3. TCRdb re-analysed the multiplex PCR reads in MiXCR, keeping a single row per CDR3 protein. This table holds just over 550,000 distinct CDR3 sequences, around 46% found once. The CDR3 has 13 amino acids. Deletions cut 7 bases from V and 3 bases from J, with 10 bases between. The germline V gene encodes CDR1 SNHLY and CDR2 FYNNEI. The clonotype originates from a woman between 18 and 29 years old with Graves' hyperthyroidism. This chain links TRBV2 with TRBJ1-5; D may be TRBD1 (6 bases). The sequencing input was peripheral blood or thyroid tissue (not recorded which). The CDR3 bases are TGTGCCAGCAAACAGGGCCCCAATCAGCCCCAGCATTTT. This translates into CASKQGPNQPQHF.